The 32 T cell receptor beta chains given below trace back to one sample, sequenced in a study of blood T cell repertoires in COVID-19. TCRdb's table, derived via immunoSEQ multiplex PCR, lists solely in-frame clones and lacks some. The repertoire holds around 42,000 clones, with approximately 85% as singletons. Sample: peripheral blood. The receptors derive from a woman in her sixties or seventies in a cohort sampled during active COVID-19.

J is TRBJ2-2 and V is TRBV5-1, with a weak D call TRBD1 (5 bases). Per the germline V gene, CDR1 is SGHRS and CDR2 is YFSETQ. This CDR3 is built from 15 residues. Trimming shortened V by 1 base and J by 0 bases, and 7 bases separated the two germline ends. CDR3 amino acids: CASSLQGTNTGELFF. In nucleotides, the CDR3 is TGCGCCAGCAGCTTGCAGGGAACGAACACCGGGGAGCTGTTTTTT.

Here the CDR3 DNA reads TGTGCCAGCAGCCGGACTAGCGGGAGCACAGATACGCAGTATTTT. Its translation is CASSRTSGSTDTQYF. V and J are TRBV7-3 and TRBJ2-3, with TRBD2 matching 11 bases. Germline trimming cut 5 bases from V and 0 bases from J; bases unmatched to any gene: 1. This CDR3 spans 15 amino acids. Germline V lookup: CDR1 SGHTA, CDR2 FQGTGA.

The CDR3, as DNA: TGCGCCAGCAGCCTCGCCGGGACAGCCTCCTACGAGCAGTACTTC. It encodes CASSLAGTASYEQYF. The gene calls are TRBV5-1 and TRBJ2-7, with 7 positions matching TRBD1. V was clipped by 4 bases and J by 0 bases; unmatched bases: 7. Germline V gives CDR1 SGHRS, CDR2 YFSETQ. The CDR3 extends over 15 amino acids. The complete variable domain, with remaining parts taken from reference TRBV5-1 and TRBJ2-7, reads KAGVTQTPRYLIKTRGQQVTLSCSPISGHRSVSWYQQTPGQGLQFLFEYFSETQRNKGNFPGRFSGRQFSNSRSEMNVSTLELGDSALYLCASSLAGTASYEQYFGPGTRLTVT.

The CDR3 coding sequence is TGTGCCAGCTCTACACCCCTCGGGGGGGGCTCCTACAATGAGCAGTTCTTC. It specifies CASSTPLGGGSYNEQFF. The rearrangement uses TRBV18 and TRBJ2-1; the match to TRBD2 covers 8 bases. In germline, CDR1 is KGHSH, CDR2 LQKENI. The length of the CDR3 is 17 residues. V lost 6 bases to trimming and J lost 0 bases; unmatched junction nucleotides: 10.

The chain carries TRBV7-8 and TRBJ1-6; D remains unclear. CDR1 is SGHVS, CDR2 FQNEAQ, per germline. Deletions cut 4 bases from V and 7 bases from J, with 14 bases between. The CDR3 length is 15 residues. The CDR3: CASSSYLSVNSPLHF. CDR3 in DNA: TGTGCCAGCAGCTCTTACCTGAGTGTGAATTCACCCCTCCACTTT.

The rearrangement links TRBV3-1 (or the pseudogene TRBV3-2) to TRBJ2-2, with D unresolved. The CDR3 is 12 amino acids. Germline lookup yields CDR1 LGHDT and CDR2 YNNKEL (reference sequence). V was clipped by 1 base and J by 5 bases, with 2 bases between them. The CDR3 DNA reads as TGTGCCAGCAGCCAAGCGACCGGGGAGCTGTTTTTT. The encoded protein is CASSQATGELFF.

In this sample, this clone turned up a few times. The chain joins TRBV9 to TRBJ2-2, with 8 nucleotides matching TRBD1. Germline V gene lookup returns CDR1 SGDLS and CDR2 YYNGEE. The CDR3 has 15 residues. The trim removed 4 bases at V and 7 bases at J, leaving 9 bases unmatched. CDR3 bases: TGTGCCAGCAGCCGGACAGGGATTAGTGGCGGGGAGCTGTTTTTT. Its protein product is CASSRTGISGGELFF.

V and J are TRBV11-2 and TRBJ2-7, with D possibly TRBD2 on 5 matching bases. V was pared by 5 bases and J by 1 base, with 24 bases between. The germline gives CDR1 SGHAT, CDR2 FQNNGV. This CDR3 is built from 18 residues. The CDR3 protein is CASSGVLDPLEESYEQYF. In nucleotides, the CDR3 is TGTGCCAGCAGCGGCGTACTGGACCCTTTGGAGGAATCCTACGAGCAGTACTTC.

The V gene is TRBV18, the J gene TRBJ1-6; 9 bases are shared with TRBD1. V shed 3 bases, J shed 2 bases, and the junction held 5 bases outside the gene matches. CDR1 is KGHSH and CDR2 is LQKENI in the germline V gene. The CDR3 covers 17 residues. As DNA, the CDR3 is TGTGCCAGCTCACCGGAGGACAGGGGACCCTATAATTCACCCCTCCACTTT. Amino acid sequence: CASSPEDRGPYNSPLHF.

The chain has TRBV18 and TRBJ2-1, with 9 nucleotides matching TRBD1. J lost 3 bases, V lost 4 bases, and 7 bases had no gene match. This CDR3 has 16 residues. Germline V gives CDR1 KGHSH, CDR2 LQKENI. The CDR3: CASSRSGTGNYNEQFF. The DNA for the CDR3 is TGTGCCAGCTCACGCTCCGGGACAGGGAACTACAATGAGCAGTTCTTC.

V and J are TRBV6-5 and TRBJ1-3; possibly TRBD1 for D (6 bases). Trimming shortened V by 0 bases and J by 1 base, and 7 bases separated the two germline ends. Looked up from germline, CDR1 is MNHEY and CDR2 is SVGAGI. The CDR3 length is 15 residues. The CDR3 sequence: CASSYSTGSGNTIYF. The DNA of the CDR3 is TGTGCCAGCAGTTACTCCACAGGGTCTGGAAACACCATATATTTT.

The chain's CDR3 is CASSPEGLSYEQYF. Written as DNA, the CDR3 is TGTGCCAGCAGCCCCGAGGGTCTGAGCTACGAGCAGTACTTC. This rearrangement joins TRBV5-5 to TRBJ2-7; the D gene is possibly TRBD2 (5 bases). This CDR3 has 14 residues. In germline, CDR1 is SGHKS, CDR2 YYEKEE (reference sequence). V dropped 4 bases and J dropped 3 bases, with 14 bases sitting between them.

This chain connects TRBV19 to TRBJ2-1, with 11 nucleotides matching TRBD2. The CDR3 has 15 residues. J gave up 5 bases and V 4 bases, and 4 bases lay outside the gene matches. Germline V lookup: CDR1 LNHDA, CDR2 SQIVND (reference sequence). CDR3 DNA: TGTGCCAGTAGTACCGGGACTAGCGGTAACAATGAGCAGTTCTTC. This gives the protein CASSTGTSGNNEQFF. Full variable domain (rest looked up from reference TRBV19 and TRBJ2-1): DGGITQSPKYLFRKEGQNVTLSCEQNLNHDAMYWYRQDPGQGLRLIYYSQIVNDFQKGDIAEGYSVSREKKESFPLTVTSAQKNPTAFYLCASSTGTSGNNEQFFGPGTRLTVL.

V and J are TRBV5-1 and TRBJ1-4; D might be TRBD1 (5 bases). The CDR3 runs to 16 residues. Trimming shortened V by 3 bases and J by 5 bases, and 17 bases separated the two germline ends. Germline lookup yields CDR1 SGHRS and CDR2 YFSETQ. CDR3 sequence reads: CASSSARGNRNEKLFF. DNA for the CDR3: TGCGCCAGCAGCTCCGCAAGGGGAAATCGGAATGAAAAACTGTTTTTT.

V and J are TRBV12-3 or TRBV12-4 and TRBJ1-2; tentatively, D is TRBD1 (6 bases). This CDR3 contains 12 residues. V was pared by 3 bases and J by 7 bases, with 9 bases between. The CDR3 sequence: CASSFPRGGYTF. The CDR3 DNA reads as TGTGCCAGCAGTTTTCCCAGGGGTGGCTACACCTTC.

This clone was seen once. The J gene is TRBJ2-5, the V gene TRBV28, with 8 positions matching TRBD1. The CDR3 consists of 16 residues. Trimming cost V 4 bases and J 4 bases; bases outside gene matches: 11. In germline, CDR1 is MDHEN, CDR2 SYDVKM. The CDR3 sequence is CASSSDQGAKRETQYF. DNA of the CDR3: TGTGCCAGCAGTTCCGATCAGGGGGCGAAACGAGAGACCCAGTACTTC. Using reference TRBV28 and TRBJ2-5 for the parts outside the CDR3, the full variable domain is DVKVTQSSRYLVKRTGEKVFLECVQDMDHENMFWYRQDPGLGLRLIYFSYDVKMKEKGDIPEGYSVSREKKERFSLILESASTNQTSMYLCASSSDQGAKRETQYFGPGTRLLVL.

The chain joins TRBV6-5 to TRBJ1-1; TRBD1 matches 8 bases. CDR3 size: 15 residues. The V gene end was trimmed by 9 bases and the J gene end by 0 bases; junction bases not matched to a gene: 9. Germline V gene sequence: CDR1 MNHEY, CDR2 SVGAGI. The CDR3 reads CASRTGWGVNTEAFF. The CDR3 region has the DNA TGTGCCAGTAGGACAGGGTGGGGAGTGAACACTGAAGCTTTCTTT.

This sequence joins TRBV6-1 and TRBJ1-2; perhaps TRBD1 as D (5 bases). Germline lookup yields CDR1 MNHNS and CDR2 SASEGT. Trimming cost V 2 bases and J 8 bases, with 24 bases left between them. The CDR3 length is 17 residues. In DNA, the CDR3 is TGTGCCAGCAGTGAAAGTGAATTTATCGCGGGGGGTGGAGGCTACACCTTC. Its translation: CASSESEFIAGGGGYTF.

The chain has TRBV4-1 and TRBJ2-5, with 8 bases aligning to TRBD1. Germline V gives CDR1 MGHRA, CDR2 YSYEKL. There are 15 residues in the CDR3. V trimming: 1 base; J trimming: 3 bases; junction bases outside the gene matches: 4. CDR3 sequence: CASSQVTGGKETQYF. In DNA form, the CDR3 reads TGCGCCAGCAGCCAAGTTACAGGGGGTAAAGAGACCCAGTACTTC.

V gene TRBV6-5 combines with J gene TRBJ1-2, with 7 bases that match TRBD1. V shed 8 bases and J 6 bases; nucleotides not matched to a gene: 12. Germline V lookup: CDR1 MNHEY, CDR2 SVGAGI. This CDR3 has 14 residues. CDR3 amino acids: CASGLTGWGDGYTF. For the CDR3, the DNA is TGTGCCAGCGGTCTGACAGGGTGGGGGGATGGCTACACCTTC.

V usage is TRBV6-6 and J usage is TRBJ1-4; TRBD1 agrees at 8 bases. The CDR3 is 16 amino acids. In germline, CDR1 is MNHNY, CDR2 SVGAGI (reference sequence). V lost 6 bases, J lost 0 bases, and 6 bases stayed unmatched. The CDR3, as DNA: TGTGCCAGCAGCAGGGACAGGAGAACAACTAATGAAAAACTGTTTTTT. Translated, it gives CASSRDRRTTNEKLFF.

The chain links TRBV9 to TRBJ2-1; 7 bases agree with TRBD2. With V trimmed by 4 bases and J by 1 base, 8 bases remained unmatched. This CDR3 is 16 amino acids long. Germline lookup yields CDR1 SGDLS and CDR2 YYNGEE. In DNA form, the CDR3 reads TGTGCCAGCAGCCCCCGGGGGGACGGGTCCTACAATGAGCAGTTCTTC. It translates to CASSPRGDGSYNEQFF.

V is TRBV20-1 and J is TRBJ2-7, with D unclear. Trimming cost V 3 bases and J 3 bases, with 3 bases left between them. In germline, CDR1 is DFQATT, CDR2 SNEGSKA (reference sequence). This CDR3 spans 10 amino acids. CDR3 sequence: CSASGYEQYF. The DNA for the CDR3 is TGCAGTGCTAGCGGCTACGAGCAGTACTTC.

The V and J genes are TRBV9 and TRBJ2-2; TRBD2 agrees at 10 bases. V was pared by 0 bases and J by 4 bases, with 3 bases of the junction left unmatched. This CDR3 region has 16 residues. The germline gives CDR1 SGDLS, CDR2 YYNGEE. CDR3 loop: CASSVASGSSTGELFF. CDR3 DNA: TGTGCCAGCAGCGTAGCTAGCGGGAGTTCCACCGGGGAGCTGTTTTTT.

This clone was counted between two and nine times. The chain carries TRBV28 and TRBJ2-7, with D possibly being TRBD2 (6 bases). With 2 bases removed from V and 2 bases from J, the gap between germline ends came to 19 bases. Germline CDR1 is MDHEN and CDR2 is SYDVKM. This CDR3 is 17 amino acids long. In DNA, the CDR3 is TGTGCCAGCAGTTTAAACGGGAGAGGCCTCGGGCCCTACGAGCAGTACTTC. Amino acids: CASSLNGRGLGPYEQYF. The full variable domain, rest sourced from reference TRBV28 and TRBJ2-7, is DVKVTQSSRYLVKRTGEKVFLECVQDMDHENMFWYRQDPGLGLRLIYFSYDVKMKEKGDIPEGYSVSREKKERFSLILESASTNQTSMYLCASSLNGRGLGPYEQYFGPGTRLTVT.

V usage is TRBV24-1 and J usage is TRBJ2-2, with a tentative D call TRBD2 (5 bases). V shed 4 bases and J shed 6 bases, with 11 bases lying between them. The CDR3 runs 14 residues. Germline V gives CDR1 KGHDR, CDR2 SFDVKD. The CDR3 region is CATSDKTMPGELFF. The DNA for the CDR3 is TGTGCCACCAGTGACAAGACTATGCCCGGGGAGCTGTTTTTT.

The chain links TRBV7-6 to TRBJ2-2; 10 bases line up with TRBD1. The V gene's germline CDR1 is SGHVS and CDR2 FNYEAQ. This CDR3 has 16 residues. Trimming took 5 bases from V and 0 from J; bases not matched to a gene: 3. CDR3 nucleotides: TGTGCCAGCAGCCGGGGACAGGGGTCGAACACCGGGGAGCTGTTTTTT. Amino acids: CASSRGQGSNTGELFF.

The chain is built from TRBV7-9 and TRBJ1-2; tentatively, D is TRBD1 (6 bases). This CDR3 has 13 amino acids. In germline, CDR1 is SEHNR, CDR2 FQNEAQ (reference sequence). The V end lost 2 bases, the J end lost 3 bases, and 7 bases lay between the germline ends. The CDR3 coding sequence is TGTGCCAGCAGCTTATCAGGGGACTATGGCTACACCTTC. Protein sequence: CASSLSGDYGYTF. Looking up the rest from reference TRBV7-9 and TRBJ1-2 gives the full variable domain: DTGVSQNPRHKITKRGQNVTFRCDPISEHNRLYWYRQTLGQGPEFLTYFQNEAQLEKSRLLSDRFSAERPKGSFSTLEIQRTEQGDSAMYLCASSLSGDYGYTFGSGTRLTVV.

CDR3 in amino acids: CASRATGTGRVNTQYF. The CDR3 DNA reads as TGTGCCAGCAGAGCCACCGGGACAGGGAGGGTAAATACGCAGTATTTT. This chain links TRBV2 with TRBJ2-3; the match to TRBD1 covers 9 bases. V lost 6 bases, J lost 7 bases, and 14 bases stayed unmatched. Per the germline V gene, CDR1 is SNHLY and CDR2 is FYNNEI. The CDR3 spans 16 residues. Full variable domain (remainder filled in from reference TRBV2 and TRBJ2-3): EPEVTQTPSHQVTQMGQEVILRCVPISNHLYFYWYRQILGQKVEFLVSFYNNEISEKSEIFDDQFSVERPDGSNFTLKIRSTKLEDSAMYFCASRATGTGRVNTQYFGPGTRLTVL.

The chain links TRBV27 to TRBJ2-7; 9 bases align to TRBD2. The CDR3 runs 13 residues. Unmatched junction bases numbered 4, after V lost 6 bases and J lost 4 bases. Germline lookup yields CDR1 MNHEY and CDR2 SMNVEV (reference sequence). CDR3 nucleotide sequence: TGTGCCAGCAGCGCGGGAGGGCGGTACGAGCAGTACTTC. Its translation is CASSAGGRYEQYF.

The chain has TRBV29-1 and TRBJ2-2, with D tentatively TRBD2 (6 bases). The CDR3 is made up of 14 amino acids. The ends were cut back, 7 bases at V and 6 bases at J, with 18 bases in the middle. CDR1 and CDR2 from the germline V gene are SQVTM and ANQGSEA. The CDR3 nucleotides read TGCAGCGGCATCAAGTCTAGGGAGGCCGGGGAGCTGTTTTTT. It yields the protein CSGIKSREAGELFF.

The V call is TRBV3-1 (or the pseudogene TRBV3-2), the J call TRBJ2-7; 7 positions match TRBD2. CDR1 is LGHDT and CDR2 is YNNKEL in the germline V gene (reference sequence). J was trimmed by 4 bases and V by 2 bases; bases with no gene match: 14. The length of the CDR3 is 17 residues. The chain's CDR3 is CASSQTPSGHRDYEQYF. CDR3 sequence (DNA): TGTGCCAGCAGCCAAACACCTAGCGGTCATCGGGATTACGAGCAGTACTTC.